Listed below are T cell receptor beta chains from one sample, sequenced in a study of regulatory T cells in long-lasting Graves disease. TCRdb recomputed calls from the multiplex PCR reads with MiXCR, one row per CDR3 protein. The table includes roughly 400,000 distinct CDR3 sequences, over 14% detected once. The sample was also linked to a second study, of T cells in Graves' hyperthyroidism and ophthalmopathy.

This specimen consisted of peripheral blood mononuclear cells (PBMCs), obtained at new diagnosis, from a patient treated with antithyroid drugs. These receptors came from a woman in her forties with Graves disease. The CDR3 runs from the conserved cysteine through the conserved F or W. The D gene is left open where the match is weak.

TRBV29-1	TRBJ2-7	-	CSARQVDNYEQYF
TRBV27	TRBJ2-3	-	CASSAPGGVDTQYF
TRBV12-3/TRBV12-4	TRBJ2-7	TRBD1	CASTLGTGWDEQYF
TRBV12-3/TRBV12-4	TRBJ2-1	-	CASSLSALVDEQFF
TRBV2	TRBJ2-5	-	CASTFQETQYF
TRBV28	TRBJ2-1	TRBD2	CASSVPGLAFNEQFF
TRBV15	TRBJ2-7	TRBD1	CATSRPTGDLSYEQYF
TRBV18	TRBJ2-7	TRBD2	CASSRRTSGSVYEQYF
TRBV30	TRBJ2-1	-	CAWNKGGGNEQFF
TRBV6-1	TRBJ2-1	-	CASSELGQLSFRPPFF
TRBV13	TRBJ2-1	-	CASRGEGDPQFF
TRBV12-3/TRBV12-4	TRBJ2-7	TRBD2	CASTLSGRVGEQYF
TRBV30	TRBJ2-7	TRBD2	CAWGLAGSYEQYF
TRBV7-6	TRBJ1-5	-	CASSLSDGSNQPQHF
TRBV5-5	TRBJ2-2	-	CASWGQSAGELFF
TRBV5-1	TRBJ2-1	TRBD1	CASTTGRNNEQFF
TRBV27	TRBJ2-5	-	CASSLGGPQETQYF
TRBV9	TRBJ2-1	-	CASSVDPRIGSYNEQFF
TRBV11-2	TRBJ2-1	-	CASSHSGGDISYNEQFF
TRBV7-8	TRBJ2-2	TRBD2	CASSLSFPAGEVTGELFF
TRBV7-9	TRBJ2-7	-	CASSLARTGDSYEQYF
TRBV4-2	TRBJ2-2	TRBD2	CASSQGLLAGVAGELFF
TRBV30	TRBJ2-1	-	CAWSNSYNEQFF
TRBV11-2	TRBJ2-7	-	CASSPGTPSSYEQYF
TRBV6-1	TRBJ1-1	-	CASSSSPGYTEAFF
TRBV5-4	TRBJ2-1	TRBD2	CASSLTGTSGFNEQFF
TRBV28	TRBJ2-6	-	CASSGPGLANVLTF
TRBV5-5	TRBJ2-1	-	CASGTSSYEQFF